The subject of this entry is one T cell receptor beta chain. As originally analysed: Amplification of reference gene primers was used by the study to estimate nucleated cell counts. Produced via immunoSEQ multiplex PCR; TCRdb's table is partial and in-frame only. Clone size and the V and J calls come from that table; the DNA yielded D and trimming. The table records more than 300,000 clones, 87% of them present only once. Those enrolled in Seattle joined during active infection and were followed longitudinally afterward. CDR3 size: 15 residues. Germline V gene lookup returns CDR1 MNHNS and CDR2 SASEGT. The ends lost 3 bases at V and 3 bases at J; junction bases unmatched: 4. This sample was taken from a study of blood T cell repertoires in COVID-19. As for the study in general: Italy, Spain and the United States were the sources of the convalescent and acute COVID-19 samples. T cells, B-cell-depleted T cells, or PBMCs supplied cDNA or gDNA.

The chain combines TRBV6-1 with TRBJ2-1; TRBD2 agrees at 8 bases. This TCR came from a woman between 45 and 60 years old with COVID-19, enrolled during active disease. The sample consisted of peripheral blood. The DNA of the CDR3 is TGTGCCAGCAGTGATAGCGGGACGCGCTACAATGAGCAGTTCTTC. Residues: CASSDSGTRYNEQFF.